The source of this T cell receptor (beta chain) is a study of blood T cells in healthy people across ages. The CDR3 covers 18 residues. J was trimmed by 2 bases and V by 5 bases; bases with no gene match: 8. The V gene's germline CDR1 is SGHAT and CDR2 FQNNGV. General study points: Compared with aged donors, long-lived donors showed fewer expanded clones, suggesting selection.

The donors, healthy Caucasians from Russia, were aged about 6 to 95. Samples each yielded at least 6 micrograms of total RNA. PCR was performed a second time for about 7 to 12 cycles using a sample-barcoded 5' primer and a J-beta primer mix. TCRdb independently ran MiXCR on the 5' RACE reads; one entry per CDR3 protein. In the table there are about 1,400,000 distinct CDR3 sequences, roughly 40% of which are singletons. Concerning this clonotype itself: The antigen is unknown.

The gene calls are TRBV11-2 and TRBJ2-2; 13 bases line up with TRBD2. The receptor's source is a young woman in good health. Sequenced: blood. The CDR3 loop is CASSHRTSGGLNTGELFF. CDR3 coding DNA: TGTGCCAGCAGCCACCGGACTAGCGGGGGACTAAACACCGGGGAGCTGTTTTTT.